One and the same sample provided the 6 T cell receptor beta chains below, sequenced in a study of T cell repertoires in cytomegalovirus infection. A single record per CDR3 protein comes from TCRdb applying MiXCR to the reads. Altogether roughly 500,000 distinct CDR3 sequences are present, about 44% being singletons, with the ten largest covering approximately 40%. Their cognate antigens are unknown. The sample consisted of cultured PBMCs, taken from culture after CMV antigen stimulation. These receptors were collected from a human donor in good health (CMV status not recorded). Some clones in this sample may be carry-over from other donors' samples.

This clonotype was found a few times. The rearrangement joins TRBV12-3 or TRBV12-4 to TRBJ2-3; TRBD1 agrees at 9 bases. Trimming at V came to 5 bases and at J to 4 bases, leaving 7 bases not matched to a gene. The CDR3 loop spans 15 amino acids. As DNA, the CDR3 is TGTGCCAGCAGTGCTCCGGACAGGGGCCCAGATACGCAGTATTTT. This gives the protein CASSAPDRGPDTQYF.

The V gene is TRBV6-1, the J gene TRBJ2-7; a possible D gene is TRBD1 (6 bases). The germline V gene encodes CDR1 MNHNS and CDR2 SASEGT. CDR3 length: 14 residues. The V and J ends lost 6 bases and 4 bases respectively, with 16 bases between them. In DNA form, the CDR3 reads TGTGCCAGCAGCCGTTCGGGACAACTTTACGAGCAGTACTTC. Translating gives CASSRSGQLYEQYF.

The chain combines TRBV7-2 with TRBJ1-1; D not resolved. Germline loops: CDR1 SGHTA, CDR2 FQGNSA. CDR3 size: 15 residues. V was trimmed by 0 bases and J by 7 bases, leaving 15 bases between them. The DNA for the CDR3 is TGTGCCAGCAGCTTAGCAATTGGCGGGTGGCATGAAGCTTTCTTT. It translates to CASSLAIGGWHEAFF.

DNA of the CDR3: TGTGCCAGCAGCTTGCGGAGCGGACCGAACTATGGCTACACCTTC. Protein sequence: CASSLRSGPNYGYTF. The chain couples TRBV11-2 to TRBJ1-2, with D hard to call. The V gene's germline CDR1 is SGHAT and CDR2 FQNNGV. Trimming left V 3 bases short and J 2 bases short, with 13 bases between. This CDR3 has 15 residues.

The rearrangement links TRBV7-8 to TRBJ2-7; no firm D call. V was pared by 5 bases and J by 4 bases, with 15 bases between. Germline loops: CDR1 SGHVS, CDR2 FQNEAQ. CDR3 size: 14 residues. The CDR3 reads CASSPGPSAYEQYF. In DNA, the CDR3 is TGTGCCAGCAGCCCTGGGCCTAGTGCGTACGAGCAGTACTTC.

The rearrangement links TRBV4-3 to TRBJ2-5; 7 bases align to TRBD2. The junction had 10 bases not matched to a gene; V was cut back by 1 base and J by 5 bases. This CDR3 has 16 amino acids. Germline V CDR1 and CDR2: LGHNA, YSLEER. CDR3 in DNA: TGCGCCAGCAGCCAAGCGGGGGGAGTTTTGCGGGAGACCCAGTACTTC. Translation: CASSQAGGVLRETQYF.